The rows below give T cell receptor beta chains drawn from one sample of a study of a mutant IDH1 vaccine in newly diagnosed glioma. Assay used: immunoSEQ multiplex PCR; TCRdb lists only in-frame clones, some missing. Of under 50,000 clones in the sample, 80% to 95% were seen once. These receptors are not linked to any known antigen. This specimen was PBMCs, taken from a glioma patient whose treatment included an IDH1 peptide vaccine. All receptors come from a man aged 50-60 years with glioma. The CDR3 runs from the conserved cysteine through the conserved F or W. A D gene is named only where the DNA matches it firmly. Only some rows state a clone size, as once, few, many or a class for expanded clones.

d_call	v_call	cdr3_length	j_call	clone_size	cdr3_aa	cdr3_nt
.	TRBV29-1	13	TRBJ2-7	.	CSVVVSSRYEQYF	TGCAGCGTCGTTGTCAGCTCTAGGTACGAGCAGTACTTC
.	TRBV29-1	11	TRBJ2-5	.	CSVGRQETQYF	TGCAGCGTTGGGAGGCAAGAGACCCAGTACTTC
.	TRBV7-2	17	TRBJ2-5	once	CASSLALRQLPAETQYF	TGTGCCAGCAGCTTAGCGTTACGTCAGCTACCGGCTGAGACCCAGTACTTC
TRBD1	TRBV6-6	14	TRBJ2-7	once	CASSRRTGPLEQYF	TGTGCCAGCAGTCGTCGGACAGGGCCCCTCGAGCAGTACTTC
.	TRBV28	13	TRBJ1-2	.	CASSLMGPYGYTF	TGTGCCAGCAGTTTAATGGGCCCCTATGGCTACACCTTC
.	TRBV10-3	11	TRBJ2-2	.	CAILGVGELFF	TGTGCCATCTTAGGAGTGGGGGAGCTGTTTTTT
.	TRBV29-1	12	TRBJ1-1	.	CSVVRGTTEAFF	TGCAGCGTCGTTCGGGGAACCACTGAAGCTTTCTTT
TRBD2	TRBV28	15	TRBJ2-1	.	CASSGASGGYNEQFF	TGTGCCAGCAGTGGAGCTAGCGGGGGTTACAATGAGCAGTTCTTC
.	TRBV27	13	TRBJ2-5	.	CASSLSGQETQYF	TGTGCCAGCAGTTTATCGGGCCAAGAGACCCAGTACTTC
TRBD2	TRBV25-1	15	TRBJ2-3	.	CASRASGGLADTQYF	TGTGCCAGCAGAGCATCGGGGGGGCTCGCAGATACGCAGTATTTT
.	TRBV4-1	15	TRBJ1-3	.	CASSQDRNSGNTIYF	TGCGCCAGCAGCCAAGATCGGAACTCTGGAAACACCATATATTTT
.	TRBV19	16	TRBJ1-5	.	CASSIRLSTANQPQHF	TGTGCCAGTAGTATACGGCTTTCGACAGCAAATCAGCCCCAGCATTTT
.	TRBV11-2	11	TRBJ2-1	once	CATMANRDQFF	TGTGCCACTATGGCTAATCGGGATCAGTTCTTC
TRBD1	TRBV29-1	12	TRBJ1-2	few	CSVWGQGYGYTF	TGCAGCGTTTGGGGACAGGGCTATGGCTACACCTTC
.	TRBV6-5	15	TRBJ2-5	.	CASSYSPTLQETQYF	TGTGCCAGCAGTTACTCGCCGACACTACAAGAGACCCAGTACTTC
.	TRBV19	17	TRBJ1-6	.	CASSIGAHGRHRSPLHF	TGTGCCAGTAGTATAGGTGCGCACGGACGGCATCGGTCACCCCTCCACTTT
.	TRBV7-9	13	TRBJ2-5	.	CASSFPLGETQYF	TGTGCCAGCAGCTTCCCTCTCGGGGAGACCCAGTACTTC
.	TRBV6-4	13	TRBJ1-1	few	CASSDRGNTEAFF	TGTGCCAGCAGTGACCGGGGGAACACTGAAGCTTTCTTT
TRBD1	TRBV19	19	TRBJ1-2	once	CATKQGHRGTGGSISGYTF	TGTGCCACCAAACAAGGGCACCGCGGGACAGGGGGCTCGATTAGTGGCTACACCTTC
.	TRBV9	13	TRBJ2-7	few	CASSVRPASEQYF	TGTGCCAGCAGCGTAAGGCCAGCGAGCGAGCAGTACTTC
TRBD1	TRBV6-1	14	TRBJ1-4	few	CASSLTGANEKLFF	TGTGCCAGCAGTCTGACAGGGGCTAATGAAAAACTGTTTTTT
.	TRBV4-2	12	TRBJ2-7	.	CASSQASYEQYF	TGTGCCAGCAGCCAAGCTTCCTACGAGCAGTACTTC
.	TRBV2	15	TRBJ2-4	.	CASSDRQKAKNIQYF	TGTGCCAGCAGCGATAGACAGAAAGCCAAAAACATTCAGTACTTC
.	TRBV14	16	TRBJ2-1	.	CASSQDEDVPGTEQFF	TGTGCCAGCAGCCAAGATGAAGATGTTCCCGGGACAGAGCAGTTCTTC
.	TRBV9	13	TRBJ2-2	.	CASRGTNTGELFF	TGTGCCAGCAGGGGGACGAACACCGGGGAGCTGTTTTTT
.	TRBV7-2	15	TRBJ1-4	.	CASSPTTRPGEKLFF	TGTGCCAGCAGCCCGACGACACGACCGGGTGAAAAACTGTTTTTT
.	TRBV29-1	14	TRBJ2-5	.	CSVEDSRSRETQYF	TGCAGCGTGGAAGACAGTCGCAGCAGAGAGACCCAGTACTTC
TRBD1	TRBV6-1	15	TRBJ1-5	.	CASSEGDRRNQPQHF	TGTGCCAGCAGCGAGGGGGACAGGAGGAATCAGCCCCAGCATTTT
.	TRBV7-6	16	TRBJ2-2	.	CASSLQGNSNTGELFF	TGTGCCAGCAGCTTACAGGGAAATTCGAACACCGGGGAGCTGTTTTTT
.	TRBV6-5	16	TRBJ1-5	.	CASSSRHGGVNQPQHF	TGTGCCAGCAGTTCCCGACACGGAGGAGTCAATCAGCCCCAGCATTTT
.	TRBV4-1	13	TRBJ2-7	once	CASSSGAGYEQYF	TGCGCCAGCAGCTCCGGGGCCGGGTACGAGCAGTACTTC
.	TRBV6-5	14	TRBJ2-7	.	CASSPSRVSYEQYF	TGTGCCAGCAGCCCTTCCAGGGTCAGCTACGAGCAGTACTTC
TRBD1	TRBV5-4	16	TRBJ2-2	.	CASSLGTGGLPGELFF	TGTGCCAGCAGCCTTGGGACAGGGGGCCTCCCCGGGGAGCTGTTTTTT
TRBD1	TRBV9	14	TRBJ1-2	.	CASSAGGQAYGYTF	TGTGCCAGCAGCGCCGGAGGACAGGCCTATGGCTACACCTTC
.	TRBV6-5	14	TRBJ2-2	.	CASSSRGTVGELFF	TGTGCCAGCAGTTCCAGGGGTACGGTCGGGGAGCTGTTTTTT
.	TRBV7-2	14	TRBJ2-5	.	CASSLRQGKETQYF	TGTGCCAGCAGCTTGAGGCAGGGCAAAGAGACCCAGTACTTC
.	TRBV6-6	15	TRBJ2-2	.	CASSYGVRGTGELFF	TGTGCCAGCAGTTACGGGGTACGGGGGACCGGGGAGCTGTTTTTT
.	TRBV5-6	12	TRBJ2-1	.	CASSLVQNEQFF	TGTGCCAGCAGCTTGGTTCAGAATGAGCAGTTCTTC
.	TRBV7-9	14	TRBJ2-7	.	CASSRTRDPYEQYF	TGTGCCAGCAGCCGCACCCGGGACCCCTACGAGCAGTACTTC
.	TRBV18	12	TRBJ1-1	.	CASSPLYISAFF	TGTGCCAGCTCACCACTCTATATCTCGGCTTTCTTT
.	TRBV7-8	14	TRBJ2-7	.	CASSPTGRGYEQYF	TGTGCCAGCAGCCCAACGGGACGGGGCTACGAGCAGTACTTC
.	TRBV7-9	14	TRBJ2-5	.	CASSPKDGEVTQYF	TGTGCCAGCAGCCCGAAGGATGGGGAGGTGACCCAGTACTTC
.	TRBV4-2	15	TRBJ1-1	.	CASSQDGRGGTEAFF	TGTGCCAGCAGCCAAGATGGGAGGGGCGGGACTGAAGCTTTCTTT
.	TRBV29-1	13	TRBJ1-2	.	CSVEDGAGYGYTF	TGCAGCGTTGAAGACGGGGCTGGGTATGGCTACACCTTC
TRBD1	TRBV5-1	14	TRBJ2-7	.	CASSRTGGPYEQYF	TGCGCCAGCAGCAGGACAGGGGGACCCTACGAGCAGTACTTC
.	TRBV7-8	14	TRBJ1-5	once	CASSLAWGNQPQHF	TGTGCCAGCAGCTTAGCGTGGGGCAATCAGCCCCAGCATTTT
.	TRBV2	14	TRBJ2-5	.	CASLPPRSRETQYF	TGTGCCAGCTTGCCGCCCCGGAGTAGAGAGACCCAGTACTTC
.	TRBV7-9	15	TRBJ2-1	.	CASSLVRDGLNEQFF	TGTGCCAGCAGCTTAGTGCGGGACGGTCTCAATGAGCAGTTCTTC
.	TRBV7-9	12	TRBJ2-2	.	CASSQGAGELFF	TGTGCCAGCAGCCAAGGGGCCGGGGAGCTGTTTTTT
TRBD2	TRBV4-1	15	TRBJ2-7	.	CASSQTSGGSYEQYF	TGCGCCAGCAGCCAAACTAGCGGCGGCTCCTACGAGCAGTACTTC
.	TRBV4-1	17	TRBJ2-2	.	CASSQRRADRFTGELFF	TGCGCCAGCAGCCAACGACGGGCAGATCGGTTTACCGGGGAGCTGTTTTTT